This T cell receptor beta chain emerged from a study of regulatory T cells in long-lasting Graves disease. Germline lookup yields CDR1 SGHRS and CDR2 YFSETQ. The CDR3 totals 15 residues. V was shortened by 4 bases and J by 2 bases, with 12 bases between the two germline ends. Libraries of TCR beta came from iRepertoire HTBI primers plus Arm-PCR of CDR3 regions. TCRdb reprocessed the multiplex PCR reads with MiXCR, giving one entry per CDR3 protein. The sample shows 300,000 to 500,000 distinct CDR3 sequences, more than 20% of them seen only once. As for time point: persistent/refractory GD, antithyroid drugs over 5 years with positive TRAb. Researchers made the TCR library from RNA that was extracted from PBMCs. Enrollment of patients was through an endocrinology department in Xi'an, China.

The source was peripheral blood mononuclear cells (PBMCs), collected when the disease was refractory, from a patient treated with antithyroid drugs. This TCR derives from a female donor with Graves disease. This chain joins TRBV5-1 and TRBJ2-2; D perhaps matches TRBD2 (6 bases). CDR3 protein: CASSLGTFNTGELFF. CDR3 nucleotides: TGCGCCAGCAGCCTCGGGACTTTCAACACCGGGGAGCTGTTTTTT.